This entry is about one T cell receptor beta chain. This entry belongs to a study of immune evolution from preneoplasia to lung adenocarcinoma. TCRdb's copy holds only in-frame clones and misses some; the assay was immunoSEQ multiplex PCR. The sample carries some 2,000 clones, approximately 80% recorded once. Patients had resection in Japan or China between about 2014 and 2018. In germline, CDR1 is SQVTM, CDR2 ANQGSEA. Trimming stripped 5 bases from V and 8 bases from J, with 12 bases between. This CDR3 is built from 11 residues. This clonotype was sampled from a person between 65 and 80 years old with lung adenocarcinoma. Material: FFPE adjacent normal lung tissue. The rearrangement uses TRBV29-1 and TRBJ1-2; D gene unclear. DNA of the CDR3: TGCAGCGTTCCAGCCGAGGGCGGCTACACCTTC. This sequence encodes CSVPAEGGYTF. Variable domain in full (rest from reference TRBV29-1 and TRBJ1-2): SAVISQKPSRDICQRGTSLTIQCQVDSQVTMMFWYRQQPGQSLTLIATANQGSEATYESGFVIDKFPISRPNLTFSTLTVSNMSPEDSSIYLCSVPAEGGYTFGSGTRLTVV.